This T cell receptor (beta chain) was found in a study of Ad26.COV2.S vaccination and SARS-CoV-2 variants. About the study: The vaccine Ad26.COV2.S was put into the muscle once, or twice with 56 days between. General study points: Reports say spike-specific CD8+ and CD4+ T cell responses covered substantial breadth after vaccination. Breadth measured for non-spike TCRs was similar across vaccine and placebo recipients.

Assay used: immunoSEQ multiplex PCR; TCRdb lists only in-frame clones, some missing. The repertoire holds some 480,000 clones, with around 90% as singletons. Treatment noted: roughly 20 received Ad26.COV2.S at low or high dose, single or two shots; roughly five received placebo; per-sample allocation not given. Collection of the samples took place on day 63 after the first injection of vaccine or placebo. This adult donor, from Boston, was 18-55 years old. On this clone itself: Its antigen is still unknown.

Sample: peripheral blood, taken in a trial of Ad26.COV2.S vaccine versus placebo. The clonotype originates from a person between 18 and 59 years old who received the Ad26.COV2.S COVID-19 vaccine or a placebo.

In nucleotides, the CDR3 is TGTGCCTGGAGTCAGGCCCGGGAGACCCAGTACTTC. Its protein is CAWSQARETQYF. The V and J genes are TRBV30 and TRBJ2-5, with D hard to call. V shed 2 bases and J shed 5 bases, with 9 bases lying between them. This CDR3 is 12 amino acids long. The germline V gene encodes CDR1 GTSNPN and CDR2 SVGIG (reference sequence).